The 18 T cell receptor beta chains reported below all come from one sample, sequenced in a study of human T cells and chemical hapten exposure (dated by TCRdb to 2020 to 2023). Libraries came from RACE. Sequencer: NextSeq 500. TCRdb reprocessed the public reads (quality trimming at Q25 with fastp, clone calling with MiXCR) and kept in-frame beta chains. Each record represents a unique CDR3 protein, reported with the most common genes and DNA among its rows. Counted in this sample were about 82,000 distinct CDR3 sequences; roughly 10% of them appeared once. The ten biggest clones cover about 4.2% of the sample. The sample's time point label is to be understood as: patch test 1, 2 weeks after DPC sensitization. Explained via the paper, the treatment or condition label denotes: therapeutic diphenylcyclopropenone sensitization with weekly scalp DPC. The source material was whole blood, sampled in connection with sensitization to the hapten diphenylcyclopropenone (DPC). The receptor source for this set is a woman between 45 and 65 years old with alopecia areata. Some clones in this sample may be carry-over from other donors' samples.

The J gene is TRBJ2-1, the V gene TRBV29-1; unclear D gene. The length of the CDR3 is 12 residues. The V and J ends lost 7 bases and 6 bases respectively, with 13 bases between them. Germline lookup yields CDR1 SQVTM and CDR2 ANQGSEA. The CDR3 protein is CSETGPLNEQFF. As DNA, the CDR3 is TGCAGCGAGACCGGGCCCCTCAATGAGCAGTTCTTC.

This clonotype was observed at least ten times. This chain links TRBV29-1 with TRBJ2-5, with TRBD1 matching over 7 bases. The CDR3 consists of 13 residues. Germline V CDR1 and CDR2: SQVTM, ANQGSEA. After removal of 5 bases from V and 5 bases from J, the junction contained 8 bases not matched to a gene. The CDR3 loop is CSVPTPGGETQYF. CDR3 nucleotides: TGCAGCGTTCCAACCCCAGGGGGTGAGACCCAGTACTTC.

This clonotype appeared many times. This chain uses TRBV7-9 with TRBJ1-1; TRBD1 matches at 7 bases. V trimming: 5 bases; J trimming: 4 bases; junction bases outside the gene matches: 4. CDR1 is SEHNR, CDR2 FQNEAQ, per germline (reference sequence). This CDR3 spans 13 amino acids. This CDR3 is CASSQPGGTEAFF. Written as DNA, the CDR3 is TGTGCCAGCAGCCAACCAGGGGGCACTGAAGCTTTCTTT.

This clonotype was observed at least ten times. The rearrangement joins TRBV9 to TRBJ2-1; the D call may be TRBD1 or TRBD2 (5 bases each). This CDR3 spans 18 amino acids. Germline CDR1 is SGDLS and CDR2 is YYNGEE. Trimming removed 0 bases at V and 0 bases at J, with 16 bases between. DNA of the CDR3: TGTGCCAGCAGCGTAGGCTTGGGGCCGGGGAGCTCCTACAATGAGCAGTTCTTC. It codes for CASSVGLGPGSSYNEQFF.

V is TRBV28 and J is TRBJ2-7; a weak D match, TRBD2 (6 bases). V shed 2 bases and J shed 3 bases, with 17 bases lying between them. CDR1 and CDR2 from the germline V gene are MDHEN and SYDVKM. The CDR3 is made up of 16 amino acids. The CDR3 region is CASSLGGAGPLYEQYF. The CDR3 nucleotides are TGTGCCAGCAGTTTAGGAGGGGCAGGGCCCCTCTACGAGCAGTACTTC.

This clonotype showed up many times. At one end the junction does not follow the germline gene, possibly because of a read error. The chain combines TRBV10-2 with TRBJ1-3, with unresolved D. Germline assignment: CDR1 WSHSY and CDR2 SAAADI. The length of the CDR3 is 15 residues. CDR3 sequence reads: CASSESGSSGNTIYF. CDR3 bases: TGTGCCAGCAGTGAATCCGGGTCTTCAGGAAACACCATATATTTT.

The rearrangement links TRBV2 to TRBJ1-5; the D is unclear. V lost 3 bases to trimming and J lost 1 base, with 7 bases between them. Looked up from germline, CDR1 is SNHLY and CDR2 is FYNNEI. The CDR3 spans 14 residues. CDR3 region: CASSEQGSNQPQHF. For the CDR3, the DNA is TGTGCCAGCAGTGAGCAAGGGAGCAATCAGCCCCAGCATTTT. Using reference TRBV2 and TRBJ1-5 for the parts outside the CDR3, the full variable domain is EPEVTQTPSHQVTQMGQEVILRCVPISNHLYFYWYRQILGQKVEFLVSFYNNEISEKSEIFDDQFSVERPDGSNFTLKIRSTKLEDSAMYFCASSEQGSNQPQHFGDGTRLSIL.

The sample holds many counts of this clonotype. The V call is TRBV7-6, the J call TRBJ2-1; 16 nucleotides agree with TRBD2. J lost 8 bases, V lost 4 bases, and 5 bases had no gene match. CDR1 and CDR2 from the germline V gene are SGHVS and FNYEAQ. The CDR3 spans 16 residues. Here the CDR3 DNA reads TGTGCCAGCAGCTCGGGACTAGCGGGAGGGGTAGATGAGCAGTTCTTC. It yields the protein CASSSGLAGGVDEQFF.

This clonotype was detected ten times or more. The chain recombines TRBV7-9 with TRBJ1-4; D is possibly TRBD1 (6 bases). This CDR3 has 14 amino acids. Deletions cut 1 base from V and 7 bases from J, with 10 bases between. Germline CDR1 is SEHNR and CDR2 is FQNEAQ (reference sequence). The CDR3 DNA follows: TGTGCCAGCAGCTTAGAGGGGGACGGTGAAAAACTGTTTTTT. It is translated as CASSLEGDGEKLFF.

This clonotype appeared many times. The chain links TRBV28 to TRBJ1-2; D possibly corresponds to TRBD1 (6 bases). CDR1 MDHEN and CDR2 SYDVKM come from the germline V gene. The CDR3 has 12 amino acids. V dropped 10 bases and J dropped 8 bases, with 17 bases sitting between them. CDR3 in amino acids: CATLDRPLGYTF. In nucleotides, the CDR3 is TGTGCCACCCTCGACAGGCCCCTGGGCTACACCTTC.

Comments on this clonotype: A much larger clone differs by one base, so this may be a read error. The J gene is TRBJ2-6, the V gene TRBV5-1; D might be TRBD1 (6 bases). Trimming shortened V by 1 base and J by 0 bases, and 11 bases separated the two germline ends. This CDR3 contains 17 residues. Germline CDR1 and CDR2: SGHRS and YFSETQ. Written as DNA, the CDR3 is TGCGCCAGCAGCTTGCGGACAGCTACCTCTGGGGCCAACGTCCTGACTTTC. It encodes CASSLRTATSGANVLTF.

V usage is TRBV5-1 and J usage is TRBJ1-5; D is undetermined. The CDR3 totals 16 residues. Trimming took off 0 bases at V and 4 bases at J, with 14 bases between the two ends. Germline V gene data show CDR1 as SGHRS and CDR2 as YFSETQ. The CDR3 loop reads CASSLVRGSLNQPQHF. The DNA for the CDR3 is TGCGCCAGCAGCTTGGTTCGGGGATCGTTGAATCAGCCCCAGCATTTT. The variable domain in full, completed from reference TRBV5-1 and TRBJ1-5, reads KAGVTQTPRYLIKTRGQQVTLSCSPISGHRSVSWYQQTPGQGLQFLFEYFSETQRNKGNFPGRFSGRQFSNSRSEMNVSTLELGDSALYLCASSLVRGSLNQPQHFGDGTRLSIL.

There are many counts of this clonotype. The chain uses TRBV12-3 or TRBV12-4 and TRBJ2-3; possibly TRBD1 or TRBD2 for D (6 bases each). CDR3 length equals 16 residues. The germline V and J ends were trimmed by 6 bases and 1 base, with 17 bases remaining between them. In DNA, the CDR3 is TGTGCCAGCAGCCGGGAGTGGGCAGGGGGCACAGATACGCAGTATTTT. Residues: CASSREWAGGTDTQYF.

The chain has TRBV20-1 and TRBJ2-1; D is unclear. Germline V gene lookup returns CDR1 DFQATT and CDR2 SNEGSKA (reference sequence). The CDR3 totals 15 residues. The CDR3 loop is CRAPPGPSSYNEQFF. CDR3 coding DNA: TGCAGAGCTCCTCCGGGTCCGAGCTCCTACAATGAGCAGTTCTTC.

This clonotype was counted at least ten times. The V call is TRBV12-5, the J call TRBJ1-2; 9 bases are shared with TRBD1. Germline CDR1 reads LGHNT; CDR2 reads FRNRAP. Trimming cost V 6 bases and J 3 bases; bases outside gene matches: 11. CDR3 length: 16 residues. CDR3 bases: TGTGCTAGTGGAACGGGACAGGGAGGATTTTACTATGGCTACACCTTC. It encodes CASGTGQGGFYYGYTF.

The table lists this clonotype with a few counts. This chain connects TRBV19 to TRBJ1-2; unclear D gene. The ends were cut back, 7 bases at V and 2 bases at J, with 17 bases in the middle. Germline V lookup: CDR1 LNHDA, CDR2 SQIVND (reference sequence). This CDR3 is built from 15 residues. CDR3 loop: CASTPPLTLNYGYTF. The CDR3 DNA reads as TGTGCCAGTACCCCACCCCTAACACTGAACTATGGCTACACCTTC.

The chain couples TRBV7-2 to TRBJ2-5; 8 nucleotides agree with TRBD1. The V gene end was trimmed by 5 bases and the J gene end by 5 bases; junction bases not matched to a gene: 7. Germline V CDR1 and CDR2: SGHTA, FQGNSA. The CDR3 consists of 14 residues. As DNA, the CDR3 is TGTGCCAGCAGCCACGACAGGGGACGGGAGACCCAGTACTTC. It codes for CASSHDRGRETQYF.

This clonotype was recorded at least ten times. The gene calls are TRBV30 and TRBJ1-3; D gene unclear. Germline assignment: CDR1 GTSNPN and CDR2 SVGIG (reference sequence). The ends were cut back, 8 bases at V and 0 bases at J, with 5 bases in the middle. The CDR3 contains 11 residues. The CDR3 region is CATGSGNTIYF. CDR3 DNA: TGTGCCACCGGCTCTGGAAACACCATATATTTT.